This record looks at one TCR beta chain sequence and its context. Its antigen is currently unknown. A much larger clone is a single base away; this may be a read error. TCRdb called the reads again in MiXCR, with one record for every CDR3 protein. The table lists about 300,000 distinct CDR3 sequences, roughly 23% of them singletons, with about 15% in the top ten. The CDR3 is made up of 15 amino acids. J was trimmed by 6 bases and V by 6 bases; bases with no gene match: 10. Germline CDR1 reads SNHLY; CDR2 reads FYNNEI. The sample originates from a study of T cell repertoires in cytomegalovirus infection. Whole-study context: Public signatures in TCR beta pointed to CMV infection and matching HLA type. Study results and caveats: The ex vivo response showed dominance by HLA-C-restricted CMV-specific TCR beta clonotypes. Identification of carriers of CMV plus the relevant HLA was achieved through cumulative public TCR beta family frequency.

The chain combines TRBV2 with TRBJ2-2, with TRBD1 matching 7 bases. Sequenced material: PBMCs. The clonotype comes from a human donor in good health (CMV status not recorded). Some clones in this sample may be carry-over from other donors' samples. CDR3: CASRKQGLISGELFF. For the CDR3, the DNA is TGTGCCAGCAGAAAACAGGGGCTCATCTCCGGGGAGCTGTTTTTT.